These T cell receptor beta chains were read from a single sample in a study of shared clonotypes between healthy human individuals. Profiled with immunoSEQ multiplex PCR; TCRdb holds only in-frame clones, not every one. The data contain fewer than 2.5 million clones, 80% to 95% of them seen just once; the ten biggest clones take up approximately 0.35%. The source material was naive CD4+ T cells from PBMCs. The receptors were sampled from a man between 18 and 29 years old in good health. Some clones in this sample may be carry-over from other donors' samples. Both conserved end residues are part of each CDR3. The D gene is left open where the match is weak. Clone size is not always given. Where it is, it says once, few, many or a class for expanded clones.

TRBJ2-3	TRBV6-6	-	-	TGTGCCAGCAGTTACGTCCGGGCGGGAGATACGCAGTATTTT	CASSYVRAGDTQYF
TRBJ2-3	TRBV5-1	TRBD2	-	TGCGCCAGCAGGAGCGGGACTAGAGATACGCAGTATTTT	CASRSGTRDTQYF
TRBJ1-2	TRBV5-4	-	-	TGTGCCGATGGCGCTAACTATGGCTACACCTTC	CADGANYGYTF
TRBJ1-5	TRBV28	-	-	TGTGCCAGCGGGGGCCATATCAATCAGCCCCAGCATTTT	CASGGHINQPQHF
TRBJ2-6	TRBV27	-	-	TGTGCCAGCAGTTCCGCCCCGGGGGTACCCGGGGCCAACGTCCTGACTTTC	CASSSAPGVPGANVLTF
TRBJ2-1	TRBV30	-	-	TGTGCTTGGGGCAATGAGCAGTTCTTC	CAWGNEQFF
TRBJ2-3	TRBV29-1	TRBD1	-	TGCAGCGTACGACAGGGGTATGGCACAGATACGCAGTATTTT	CSVRQGYGTDTQYF
TRBJ1-2	TRBV27	-	-	TGTGCCAGCGCTCCCGGGACTTATGCGGGGGGCTACACCTTC	CASAPGTYAGGYTF
TRBJ1-1	TRBV28	TRBD1	-	TGTGCCAGCAGCTCCTCCGGGACAGCTAACACTGAAGCTTTCTTT	CASSSSGTANTEAFF
TRBJ2-7	TRBV28	TRBD2	once	TGTGCCAGCAGTCCCTGGACTAGCGGGAGGTGGGAGTCCTACGAGCAGTACTTC	CASSPWTSGRWESYEQYF
TRBJ1-2	TRBV25-1	-	-	TGTGCCAGCAGTCCCAGCGGGACACCCGGATATGGCTACACCTTC	CASSPSGTPGYGYTF
TRBJ1-2	TRBV2	-	-	TGTGCCAGCAGCATCGCCGGGGGGCTTTTGAATGGCTACACCTTC	CASSIAGGLLNGYTF
TRBJ2-1	TRBV29-1	-	-	TGCAGCGTTGAACCGGGCAATGAGCAGTTCTTC	CSVEPGNEQFF
TRBJ1-1	TRBV9	TRBD1	-	TGTGCCAGCAGCGAGGGACAGGGGGCGGTTGAAGCTTTCTTT	CASSEGQGAVEAFF
TRBJ1-3	TRBV2	-	-	TGTGCCAGCAGTCGGCCGGGAGGCGGCCGCTCTGGAAACACCATATATTTT	CASSRPGGGRSGNTIYF
TRBJ1-1	TRBV5-1	-	-	TGCGCCAGCAGCGTAGACAGACCCAACACTGAAGCTTTCTTT	CASSVDRPNTEAFF
TRBJ2-2	TRBV5-4	TRBD2	few	TGTGCCAGCAGCTTAGGTAGCGGGATTAACGGGGAGCTGTTTTTT	CASSLGSGINGELFF
TRBJ2-7	TRBV7-9	-	-	TGTGCCAGCAGCTTGCCCCGGGGACACCTTTACGAGCAGTACTTC	CASSLPRGHLYEQYF
TRBJ2-7	TRBV9	-	-	TGTGCCAGCAGCCCAGAGGAGTGGCAGCAGCAGTACTTC	CASSPEEWQQQYF
TRBJ2-6	TRBV18	-	once	TGTGCCAGCTCACCACAGGCTAGCTCTGGGGCCAACGTCCTGACTTTC	CASSPQASSGANVLTF
TRBJ2-1	TRBV6-1	-	once	TGTGCCAGCGGCAGGGTAAGCAATGAGCAGTTCTTC	CASGRVSNEQFF
TRBJ2-2	TRBV7-3	-	few	TGTGCCAGCAGCTTAAATTCGGGGAACACCGGGGAGCTGTTTTTT	CASSLNSGNTGELFF
TRBJ2-7	TRBV7-8	TRBD1	-	TGTGCCAGCAGCTCGGCTTGGGGACAGACTTCCTACGAGCAGTACTTC	CASSSAWGQTSYEQYF
TRBJ2-5	TRBV19	-	-	TGTGCCAGTAGTATAGGACTAGTCGGAAAAGAGACCCAGTACTTC	CASSIGLVGKETQYF
TRBJ2-2	TRBV5-4	TRBD2	-	TGTGCCAGCAGCCGAAGGACTAGCGGGAGCGGAGGTACCGGGGAGCTGTTTTTT	CASSRRTSGSGGTGELFF
TRBJ1-3	TRBV5-1	-	-	TGCGCCAGCAGCTCCCACCTTCGGTCGGACTCTGGAAACACCATATATTTT	CASSSHLRSDSGNTIYF
TRBJ2-7	TRBV23-1	TRBD2	once	TGCGCCAGCAGTCAATCCTGTTGGGGGGGGAGAACCTACGAGCAGTACTTC	CASSQSCWGGRTYEQYF
TRBJ1-4	TRBV18	-	-	TGTGCCAGCTCTTTCGACGGAACTAATGAAAAACTGTTTTTT	CASSFDGTNEKLFF
TRBJ1-3	TRBV28	-	-	TGTGCCAGCAGCCTGCAGGGCGCTGGAAACACCATATATTTT	CASSLQGAGNTIYF
TRBJ2-7	TRBV6-6	-	once	TGTGCCAGCAGTCCGATCCACGGGAGTACCTACGAGCAGTACTTC	CASSPIHGSTYEQYF
TRBJ2-7	TRBV19	TRBD1	-	TGTGCCAGTAGTATCCGGCGGGGGACAGGGAAGTCCTACGAGCAGTACTTC	CASSIRRGTGKSYEQYF
TRBJ1-1	TRBV18	TRBD1	-	TGTGCCAGCTCACCCGCAGGACAGGGCTCTTCTGAAGCTTTCTTT	CASSPAGQGSSEAFF
TRBJ2-7	TRBV10-3	-	-	TGTGCCATCAGTGAGTCGTTTAGAGCCTACGAGCAGTACTTC	CAISESFRAYEQYF
TRBJ2-7	TRBV5-1	-	-	TGCGCCAGCAGCCCTTCGAGCAGGGTCCCCTACGAGCAGTACTTC	CASSPSSRVPYEQYF
TRBJ2-7	TRBV11-1	-	-	TGTGCCAGCAGCTTGAACGCCATCGCCTACGAGCAGTACTTC	CASSLNAIAYEQYF
TRBJ2-7	TRBV28	-	-	TGTGCCAGCAGGGGGAGCTCCTACGAGCAGTACTTC	CASRGSSYEQYF
TRBJ2-3	TRBV6-6	-	-	TGTGCCAGCAGTAGGGGGAGGTCCCCAGATTTAGATACGCAGTATTTT	CASSRGRSPDLDTQYF
TRBJ2-1	TRBV6-4	TRBD1	-	TGTGCCAGCAGTGACTCGTTAGTCAGGGGGAAGTTCTTC	CASSDSLVRGKFF
TRBJ2-5	TRBV5-1	TRBD2	-	TGCGCCAGCAGCTTGGAGTCTAGCGGGATTGGGGAGACCCAGTACTTC	CASSLESSGIGETQYF
TRBJ1-1	TRBV19	TRBD1	-	TGTGCCAGTAGTTTACCAGGGGGCGCGGGCACTGAAGCTTTCTTT	CASSLPGGAGTEAFF
TRBJ1-5	TRBV28	TRBD1	-	TGTGCCAGCAGTTTACACGGACAGGTGCGAATTCAGCCCCAGCATTTT	CASSLHGQVRIQPQHF
TRBJ2-1	TRBV5-1	TRBD2	-	TGCGCCAGCAGCCCACCGGCGGGAGGCTACAATGAGCAGTTCTTC	CASSPPAGGYNEQFF
TRBJ2-3	TRBV5-1	-	-	TGCGCCAGCAGCTTGGTCCCGGGAGATACCACAGATACGCAGTATTTT	CASSLVPGDTTDTQYF
TRBJ2-3	TRBV7-2	-	-	TGTGCCAGCAGCTTCCGATCGACAGGTCGCACAGATACGCAGTATTTT	CASSFRSTGRTDTQYF
TRBJ2-1	TRBV10-3	TRBD1	-	TGTGCCATCAGTGATTGGACAGGGCGGGATGAGCAGTTCTTC	CAISDWTGRDEQFF